The T cell receptor (beta chain) described here comes from a study of blood T cell repertoires in COVID-19. Study information: Samples taken during acute and convalescent COVID-19 were collected in the United States, Italy and Spain. Nucleic acid was either cDNA or gDNA, and it came from T cells, B-cell-depleted T cells, or PBMCs.

As handled by the study authors: Amplification of reference gene primers was used by the study to estimate nucleated cell counts. Sequencing was performed with immunoSEQ multiplex PCR; in TCRdb, only in-frame clones are kept and a portion is missing. Clone size and the V and J calls come from that table; the DNA yielded D and trimming. The sample yields fewer than 60,000 clones, about 86% seen once. The length of the CDR3 is 15 residues. Trimming at V came to 5 bases and at J to 1 base, leaving 6 bases not matched to a gene. CDR1 SGHTA and CDR2 FQGTGA come from the germline V gene. The sequenced material came from peripheral blood. This chain connects TRBV7-3 to TRBJ2-3; 7 nucleotides align to TRBD1. This receptor was taken from a middle-aged man with acute or convalescent COVID-19. The CDR3 here is CASSPKTGGTDTQYF. DNA for the CDR3: TGTGCCAGCAGCCCGAAAACAGGGGGCACAGATACGCAGTATTTT.